This entry is about one T cell receptor beta chain. This sample stems from a study of blood T cell repertoires in COVID-19. The wider study: PBMCs, B-cell-depleted T cells, or T cells were the source of the cDNA or gDNA that made up the material.

The germline V gene has CDR1 SGHAT and CDR2 FQNNGV. V was pared by 5 bases and J by 1 base, with 8 bases between. The CDR3 has 13 amino acids. The authors' processing: The authors estimated nucleated cell counts from reference gene primer amplification. Only in-frame clones appear in the TCRdb table, and some are missing; sequencing was by immunoSEQ multiplex PCR. V and J calls and clone size are given by that table; D and trimming were obtained from the DNA. The table lists some 140,000 clones, about 80% of them singletons. V usage is TRBV11-2 and J usage is TRBJ1-1, with TRBD1 as a possible D gene (6 bases). The sequence was obtained from a woman aged 55-69 years with acute or convalescent COVID-19. Sequenced material: peripheral blood. CDR3 sequence reads: CASSVGQNTEAFF. The CDR3 DNA reads as TGTGCCAGCAGCGTGGGACAGAACACTGAAGCTTTCTTT.